A single sample gave rise to the 11 T cell receptor beta chains below, sequenced in a study of T cell responses to AZD1222 COVID-19 vaccine. TCRdb's copy holds only in-frame clones and misses some; the assay was immunoSEQ multiplex PCR. The sample holds tens of thousands of clones, 84% seen once. The material sequenced was peripheral blood, taken on day 0 of AZD1222 vaccination. The receptors shown here come from an adult in good health.

The V gene is TRBV4-3, the J gene TRBJ2-7; possibly TRBD1 for D (6 bases). This CDR3 comprises 13 residues. V shed 5 bases and J shed 3 bases, with 11 bases lying between them. Germline CDR1 is LGHNA and CDR2 is YSLEER. The CDR3 DNA follows: TGCGCCAGCAGCGGTGTCAGGGGCTACGAGCAGTACTTC. It encodes CASSGVRGYEQYF.

The rearrangement joins TRBV11-3 to TRBJ2-3; D is unclear. The germline V and J ends were trimmed by 2 bases and 0 bases, with 3 bases remaining between them. The germline CDR1 and CDR2 sequences are SGHNT and YENEEA. The CDR3 length is 13 residues. CDR3 in amino acids: CASSLRSTDTQYF. CDR3 DNA: TGTGCCAGCAGCTTAAGAAGCACAGATACGCAGTATTTT.

This clone was found once. V gene TRBV27 combines with J gene TRBJ2-1; 8 nucleotides match TRBD1. Germline CDR1 reads MNHEY; CDR2 reads SMNVEV (reference sequence). Losses at the gene ends were 7 bases for V and 5 bases for J; bases not matched to a gene: 4. The CDR3 has 13 residues. CDR3 sequence reads: CASTQGANNEQFF. CDR3 DNA: TGTGCCAGCACCCAGGGGGCGAACAATGAGCAGTTCTTC.

A few counts support this clone. The rearrangement uses TRBV4-2 and TRBJ1-5, with unresolved D. The V and J ends lost 0 bases and 0 bases respectively, with 6 bases between them. This CDR3 comprises 15 residues. Germline V gives CDR1 LGHNA, CDR2 YNFKEQ. For the CDR3, the DNA is TGTGCCAGCAGCCAAGAATACGCTAGCAATCAGCCCCAGCATTTT. Translated, it gives CASSQEYASNQPQHF.

The DNA for the CDR3 is TGTGCCAGCAGCTTTAGACTGGAAGGGGGAGACGAGCAGTACTTC. This sequence encodes CASSFRLEGGDEQYF. The rearrangement uses TRBV6-5 and TRBJ2-7, with D perhaps matching TRBD1 (6 bases). There are 15 residues in the CDR3. V lost 6 bases, J lost 5 bases, and 20 bases lay in between. Germline CDR1 is MNHEY and CDR2 is SVGAGI.

The rearrangement uses TRBV5-4 and TRBJ1-6; D not resolved. The CDR3 runs 14 residues. Germline V gene lookup returns CDR1 SGHNT and CDR2 YYREEE (reference sequence). The V end lost 4 bases, the J end lost 10 bases, and 15 bases lay between the germline ends. CDR3 nucleotide sequence: TGTGCCAGCAGCGTGGTTGGGGTCCGGTCACCCCTCCACTTT. Its translation: CASSVVGVRSPLHF.

The genes are TRBV4-1 and TRBJ1-5; TRBD1 aligns across 7 bases. The CDR3 length is 14 residues. Germline CDR1 and CDR2: MGHRA and YSYEKL. The V and J ends lost 6 bases and 7 bases, in that order; junction bases with no gene match: 9. CDR3 sequence (DNA): TGCGCCAGCAGTACCACAGGGGTACAGCAGCCCCAGCATTTT. Its translation: CASSTTGVQQPQHF.

J is TRBJ2-5 and V is TRBV7-2; tentatively, D is TRBD2 (6 bases). Germline V gene sequence: CDR1 SGHTA, CDR2 FQGNSA. The CDR3 runs 16 residues. The V gene lost 4 bases and the J gene lost 2 bases, with 17 bases spanning the gap. The CDR3 bases are TGTGCCAGCAGCTGGGACTCTAGTAGCGAGCAAGAGACCCAGTACTTC. Protein: CASSWDSSSEQETQYF.

The CDR3 DNA reads as TGCGCCAGCAGCTCAGCCGGGACAGGTTACGAGCAGTACTTC. Translation gives CASSSAGTGYEQYF. This chain links TRBV4-3 with TRBJ2-7; 8 nucleotides line up with TRBD1. Trimming cost V 5 bases and J 4 bases; bases outside gene matches: 7. The CDR3 loop spans 14 amino acids. In germline, CDR1 is LGHNA, CDR2 YSLEER.

The V and J genes are TRBV10-2 and TRBJ2-7; 11 bases fit TRBD2. This CDR3 is built from 14 residues. The V and J ends lost 6 bases and 0 bases, in that order; junction bases with no gene match: 1. CDR1 WSHSY and CDR2 SAAADI come from the germline V gene. CDR3 sequence: CASRGLAVSYEQYF. CDR3 nucleotides: TGCGCCAGCAGGGGACTAGCGGTCTCCTACGAGCAGTACTTC.

The rearrangement joins TRBV6-5 to TRBJ2-2, with a weak D call TRBD2 (5 bases). CDR3 length: 13 amino acids. Looked up from germline, CDR1 is MNHEY and CDR2 is SVGAGI. Deletions cut 8 bases from V and 4 bases from J, with 11 bases between. This chain's CDR3 is CASGLAGTGELFF. As DNA, the CDR3 is TGTGCCAGCGGCCTTGCGGGCACCGGGGAGCTGTTTTTT.